These T cell receptor beta chains were read from a single sample in a study of CXCR3-negative and CXCR3-positive naive CD8 T cells. Reanalyzing the 5' RACE reads, TCRdb keeps one entry per CDR3 protein, without DNA. Here the sample table reports tens of thousands of distinct CDR3 sequences. Sequencing input: naive CXCR3+ CD8+ T cells from blood. The receptors were sampled from a human donor in good health. Some clones in this sample may be carry-over from other donors' samples. Each CDR3 is given with its conserved first and last residue. The order of the fields is J gene, V gene, CDR3 protein.

j_gene: TRBJ2-7; v_gene: TRBV28; CDR3aa: CASSFRDREGDEQYF
j_gene: TRBJ2-7; v_gene: TRBV4-3; CDR3aa: CASSQDWAGAYEQYF
j_gene: TRBJ2-3; v_gene: TRBV12-3/TRBV12-4; CDR3aa: CASSQAGVVDTQYF
j_gene: TRBJ1-1; v_gene: TRBV11-1; CDR3aa: CASSPLRSGGNTEAFF
j_gene: TRBJ2-3; v_gene: TRBV15; CDR3aa: CATRVITSGGPDTQYF
j_gene: TRBJ2-7; v_gene: TRBV29-1; CDR3aa: CSVARGQGEQYF
j_gene: TRBJ2-5; v_gene: TRBV29-1; CDR3aa: CSVGGYNQETQYF
j_gene: TRBJ2-7; v_gene: TRBV6-1; CDR3aa: CASRELAAYYEQYF
j_gene: TRBJ1-1; v_gene: TRBV5-1; CDR3aa: CASGTGGWTEAFF
j_gene: TRBJ2-7; v_gene: TRBV29-1; CDR3aa: CSVGGDSYEQYF
j_gene: TRBJ1-1; v_gene: TRBV12-3/TRBV12-4; CDR3aa: CASSLRRDNTEAFF
j_gene: TRBJ2-6; v_gene: TRBV29-1; CDR3aa: CSVELTAASGANVLTF
j_gene: TRBJ2-7; v_gene: TRBV4-3; CDR3aa: CASSPGLAGGSSYEQYF
j_gene: TRBJ2-3; v_gene: TRBV23-1; CDR3aa: CASSHYRQGDTDTQYF
j_gene: TRBJ1-1; v_gene: TRBV5-1; CDR3aa: CASRFGISGDFTEAFF
j_gene: TRBJ2-2; v_gene: TRBV7-6; CDR3aa: CASSLPKGAANTGELFF
j_gene: TRBJ2-1; v_gene: TRBV29-1; CDR3aa: CSGLTGRNEQFF
j_gene: TRBJ2-7; v_gene: TRBV20-1; CDR3aa: CSAREGQGPYEQYF
j_gene: TRBJ1-1; v_gene: TRBV6-2/TRBV6-3; CDR3aa: CASSYTGVNTEAFF
j_gene: TRBJ1-2; v_gene: TRBV7-2; CDR3aa: CASSPVSDRDYGYTF
j_gene: TRBJ2-7; v_gene: TRBV5-1; CDR3aa: CASSLGPLRVDEQYF
j_gene: TRBJ2-3; v_gene: TRBV11-2; CDR3aa: CASSILAGEVTDTQYF
j_gene: TRBJ1-1; v_gene: TRBV12-3/TRBV12-4; CDR3aa: CASGWGRALGTEAFF
j_gene: TRBJ2-5; v_gene: TRBV7-8; CDR3aa: CASSLFWGETQYF
j_gene: TRBJ2-6; v_gene: TRBV29-1; CDR3aa: CSVEPRPGVLTF
j_gene: TRBJ1-5; v_gene: TRBV28; CDR3aa: CASSLEGSGDQPQHF
j_gene: TRBJ2-1; v_gene: TRBV18; CDR3aa: CASSLGWTSRSSYNEQFF
j_gene: TRBJ1-2; v_gene: TRBV3-1; CDR3aa: CASSQDWGFGYGYTF
j_gene: TRBJ2-3; v_gene: TRBV11-1; CDR3aa: CASSLARRGTTDTQYF
j_gene: TRBJ2-7; v_gene: TRBV5-4; CDR3aa: CASSSPTIEYEQYF
j_gene: TRBJ2-1; v_gene: TRBV29-1; CDR3aa: CSVDGFRGNEQFF
j_gene: TRBJ2-1; v_gene: TRBV6-4; CDR3aa: CASSDRGPFVGEQFF
j_gene: TRBJ2-7; v_gene: TRBV10-2; CDR3aa: CASGDYSYEQYF
j_gene: TRBJ2-7; v_gene: TRBV6-2/TRBV6-3; CDR3aa: CASSLLAGLYEQYF
j_gene: TRBJ2-1; v_gene: TRBV9; CDR3aa: CASSDTDNEQFF
j_gene: TRBJ1-1; v_gene: TRBV7-9; CDR3aa: CASSIPTGGTEAFF
j_gene: TRBJ1-2; v_gene: TRBV20-1; CDR3aa: CSANMRDYGYTF
j_gene: TRBJ1-6; v_gene: TRBV7-9; CDR3aa: CASSFGYQGSYNSPLHF
j_gene: TRBJ2-1; v_gene: TRBV21-1; CDR3aa: CASSPRWYAYNEQFF
j_gene: TRBJ2-3; v_gene: TRBV7-9; CDR3aa: CASSLVLGRITDTQYF
j_gene: TRBJ2-3; v_gene: TRBV6-2/TRBV6-3; CDR3aa: CASTQYGTDTQYF
j_gene: TRBJ1-5; v_gene: TRBV6-5; CDR3aa: CASRIYLGQPQHF
j_gene: TRBJ2-1; v_gene: TRBV6-2/TRBV6-3; CDR3aa: CASSYDLAYNEQFF
j_gene: TRBJ2-3; v_gene: TRBV5-1; CDR3aa: CASHRGGDTDTQYF
j_gene: TRBJ2-1; v_gene: TRBV7-9; CDR3aa: CASSLRAGTGGNYNEQFF
j_gene: TRBJ2-7; v_gene: TRBV14; CDR3aa: CASSQEGGLGQYF
j_gene: TRBJ2-3; v_gene: TRBV5-1; CDR3aa: CASSLSTSGGPYTDTQYF
j_gene: TRBJ2-7; v_gene: TRBV7-2; CDR3aa: CASSSGGAAVLEQYF
j_gene: TRBJ2-7; v_gene: TRBV6-2/TRBV6-3; CDR3aa: CASTGEAYEQYF
j_gene: TRBJ2-3; v_gene: TRBV7-3; CDR3aa: CASSSPRTGGDTQYF
j_gene: TRBJ2-7; v_gene: TRBV18; CDR3aa: CASSPPSGDSYEQYF
j_gene: TRBJ2-1; v_gene: TRBV12-3/TRBV12-4; CDR3aa: CASSLFQGGQFF